The 8 T cell receptor beta chains listed next were all sequenced from one sample in a study of identical twins. TCRdb processed the 5' RACE reads anew with MiXCR; each CDR3 protein has one entry. The data show approximately 890,000 distinct CDR3 sequences, approximately 13% seen once. These data also featured in a second study, about yellow fever vaccine responses in identical twins.

What was sequenced was PBMCs. These receptors were collected from a woman under 30 in good health.

The V and J genes are TRBV3-1 and TRBJ2-7; D possibly matches TRBD1 or TRBD2 (5 bases each). Between the trimmed V and J ends, which lost 2 bases and 4 bases, there was a span of 12 bases. There are 14 residues in the CDR3. Germline V gives CDR1 LGHDT, CDR2 YNNKEL (reference sequence). The CDR3 region has the DNA TGTGCCAGCAGCCAAACCGGGACGACTTACGAGCAGTACTTC. Protein product: CASSQTGTTYEQYF.

This chain connects TRBV6-5 to TRBJ2-7; D gene ambiguous. The germline gives CDR1 MNHEY, CDR2 SVGAGI. This CDR3 has 14 amino acids. Trimming pared 0 bases from V and 2 bases from J, leaving 8 bases between. This CDR3 is CASSYSGPTYEQYF. The CDR3 DNA is TGTGCCAGCAGTTACTCAGGCCCGACCTACGAGCAGTACTTC.

This clonotype was detected a few times. V usage is TRBV3-1 and J usage is TRBJ2-3; the D gene is possibly TRBD2 (6 bases). The CDR3 extends over 17 amino acids. V shed 1 base and J shed 0 bases, with 14 bases lying between them. CDR1 is LGHDT, CDR2 YNNKEL, per germline (reference sequence). The CDR3 reads CASSQGVFAGSTDTQYF. The CDR3 region has the DNA TGTGCCAGCAGCCAAGGGGTATTTGCGGGGAGCACAGATACGCAGTATTTT.

This clonotype was seen ten or more times. The rearrangement joins TRBV5-1 to TRBJ2-7; D gene ambiguous. This CDR3 contains 12 residues. The V and J ends lost 4 bases and 5 bases respectively, with 10 bases between them. CDR1 and CDR2 from the germline V gene are SGHRS and YFSETQ. The CDR3 DNA reads TGCGCCAGCAGCCCCCCGAGTAACGAGCAGTACTTC. Protein product: CASSPPSNEQYF. Filled out from reference TRBV5-1 and TRBJ2-7, the complete variable domain reads KAGVTQTPRYLIKTRGQQVTLSCSPISGHRSVSWYQQTPGQGLQFLFEYFSETQRNKGNFPGRFSGRQFSNSRSEMNVSTLELGDSALYLCASSPPSNEQYFGPGTRLTVT.

J is TRBJ2-7 and V is TRBV4-2; perhaps TRBD2 as D (5 bases). V lost 1 base, J lost 0 bases, and 13 bases lay in between. This CDR3 has 16 residues. Germline assignment: CDR1 LGHNA and CDR2 YNFKEQ. CDR3 loop: CASSQGSGDSSYEQYF. Here the CDR3 DNA reads TGTGCCAGCAGCCAAGGGTCCGGGGATAGCTCCTACGAGCAGTACTTC.

This clonotype turned up a few times. J is TRBJ1-2 and V is TRBV27, with TRBD1 identical over 10 bases. CDR1 is MNHEY and CDR2 is SMNVEV in the germline V gene (reference sequence). This CDR3 spans 15 amino acids. V lost 6 bases and J lost 7; bases outside the gene matches: 11. CDR3 nucleotide sequence: TGTGCCAGCAGGCCCTTCGGGCGGACAGGGGGTGGCTACACCTTC. It codes for CASRPFGRTGGGYTF.

This clonotype was seen many times. The chain employs TRBV15 and TRBJ2-2; D is perhaps TRBD1 (5 bases). Germline V gives CDR1 LNHNV, CDR2 YYDKDF (reference sequence). Trimming took off 5 bases at V and 1 base at J, with 8 bases between the two ends. The CDR3 runs 14 residues. DNA for the CDR3: TGTGCCACCAGCGGCGGACAGAACACCGGGGAGCTGTTTTTT. Protein sequence: CATSGGQNTGELFF.

This clonotype has just a few counts. V and J are TRBV20-1 and TRBJ2-7; TRBD2 aligns across 11 bases. The CDR3 has 14 residues. Trimming at V came to 3 bases and at J to 3 bases, leaving 4 bases not matched to a gene. Germline assignment: CDR1 DFQATT and CDR2 SNEGSKA (reference sequence). The DNA of the CDR3 is TGCAGTGCTAGGTCCACTAGCGGGGGCTACGAGCAGTACGTC. Translating it yields CSARSTSGGYEQYV.